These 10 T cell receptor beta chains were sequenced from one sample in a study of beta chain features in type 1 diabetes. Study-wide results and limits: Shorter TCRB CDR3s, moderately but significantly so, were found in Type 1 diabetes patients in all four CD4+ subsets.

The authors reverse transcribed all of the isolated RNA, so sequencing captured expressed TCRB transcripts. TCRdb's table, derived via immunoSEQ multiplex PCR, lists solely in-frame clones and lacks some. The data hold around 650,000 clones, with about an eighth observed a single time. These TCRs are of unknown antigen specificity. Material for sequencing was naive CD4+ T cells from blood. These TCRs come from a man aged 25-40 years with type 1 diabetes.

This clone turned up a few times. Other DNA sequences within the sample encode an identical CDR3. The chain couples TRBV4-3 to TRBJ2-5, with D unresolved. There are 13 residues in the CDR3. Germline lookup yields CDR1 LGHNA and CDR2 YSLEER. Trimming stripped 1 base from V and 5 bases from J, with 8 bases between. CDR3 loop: CASSQGHGETQYF. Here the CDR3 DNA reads TGCGCCAGCAGCCAAGGGCACGGCGAGACCCAGTACTTC.

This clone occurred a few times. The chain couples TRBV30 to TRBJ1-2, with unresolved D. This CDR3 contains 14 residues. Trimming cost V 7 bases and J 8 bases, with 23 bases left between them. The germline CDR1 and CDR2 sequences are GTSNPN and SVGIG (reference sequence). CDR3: CASHMASGGWGYTF. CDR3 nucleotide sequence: TGTGCCTCCCACATGGCATCTGGAGGTTGGGGCTACACCTTC.

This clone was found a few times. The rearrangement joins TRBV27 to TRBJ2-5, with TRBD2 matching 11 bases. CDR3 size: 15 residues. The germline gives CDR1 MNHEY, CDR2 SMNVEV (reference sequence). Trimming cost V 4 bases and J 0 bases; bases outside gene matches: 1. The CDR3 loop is CASSSLAGDQETQYF. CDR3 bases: TGTGCCAGCAGTTCACTAGCGGGGGACCAAGAGACCCAGTACTTC.

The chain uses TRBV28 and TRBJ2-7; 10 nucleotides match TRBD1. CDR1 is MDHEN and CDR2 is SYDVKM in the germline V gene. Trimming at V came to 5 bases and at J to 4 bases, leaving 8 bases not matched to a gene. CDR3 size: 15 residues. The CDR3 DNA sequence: TGTGCCAGCAGTGATCCGGGACAGGGGTTATACGAGCAGTACTTC. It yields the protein CASSDPGQGLYEQYF.

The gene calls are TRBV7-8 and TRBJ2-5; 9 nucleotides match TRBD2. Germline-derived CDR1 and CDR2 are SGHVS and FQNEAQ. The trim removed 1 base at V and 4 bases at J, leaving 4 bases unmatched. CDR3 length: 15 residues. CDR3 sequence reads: CASSLGLAGVETQYF. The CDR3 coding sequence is TGTGCCAGCAGCTTAGGGTTAGCGGGGGTAGAGACCCAGTACTTC.

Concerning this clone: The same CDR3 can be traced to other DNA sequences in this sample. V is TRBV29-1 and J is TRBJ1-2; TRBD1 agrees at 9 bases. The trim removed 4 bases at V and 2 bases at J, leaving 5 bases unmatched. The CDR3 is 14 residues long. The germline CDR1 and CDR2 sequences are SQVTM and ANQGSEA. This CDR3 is CSVVRDRENYGYTF. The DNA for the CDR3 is TGCAGCGTTGTCCGGGACAGGGAAAACTATGGCTACACCTTC.

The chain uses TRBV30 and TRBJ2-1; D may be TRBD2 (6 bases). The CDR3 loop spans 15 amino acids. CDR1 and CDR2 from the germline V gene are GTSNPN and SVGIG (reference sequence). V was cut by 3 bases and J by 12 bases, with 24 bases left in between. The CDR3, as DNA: TGTGCCTGGAGCGGCGATTCCGGGACGGCGGGAAGGCAGTTCTTC. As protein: CAWSGDSGTAGRQFF.

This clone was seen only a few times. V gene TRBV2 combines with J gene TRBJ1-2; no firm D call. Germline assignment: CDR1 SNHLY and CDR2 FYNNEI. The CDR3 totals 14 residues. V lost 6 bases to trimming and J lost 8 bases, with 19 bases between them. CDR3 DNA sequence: TGTGCCAGCAGCGATGACGGAGGTGCAAGGGGCTACACCTTC. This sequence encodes CASSDDGGARGYTF.

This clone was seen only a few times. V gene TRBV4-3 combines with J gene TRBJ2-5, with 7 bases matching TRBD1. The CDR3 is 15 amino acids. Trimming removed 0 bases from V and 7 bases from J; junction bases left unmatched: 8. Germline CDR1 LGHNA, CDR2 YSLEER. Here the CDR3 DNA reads TGCGCCAGCAGCCAAGATCTTGGGACAGAGGGGACCCAGTACTTC. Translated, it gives CASSQDLGTEGTQYF.

The CDR3 nucleotides are TGCAGCGCCAGACAGGGGAACTATGGCTACACCTTC. As protein: CSARQGNYGYTF. The gene calls are TRBV29-1 and TRBJ1-2; the match to TRBD1 covers 8 bases. Germline V CDR1 and CDR2: SQVTM, ANQGSEA. The trim removed 7 bases at V and 2 bases at J, leaving 3 bases unmatched. The CDR3 length is 12 residues.